A single sample gave rise to the 27 T cell receptor beta chains below, sequenced in a study of beta chain features in type 1 diabetes (dated by TCRdb to 2017 to 2018). Study-wide conclusions, independent of this receptor: In all four CD4+ subsets, TCRB CDR3 length was moderately but significantly shorter in type 1 diabetes patients.

The library was built by means of the immunoSEQ multiplex PCR assay. All of the isolated RNA was reverse transcribed with the High Capacity cDNA Reverse Transcription Kit, so expressed TCRB transcripts were sequenced. TCRdb took this table from immuneACCESS and kept in-frame rearrangements with V and J called. Such tables lack part of the clones; where checked against another copy, unresolved V genes explain under half of the gap, and the rest is unexplained. For this sample the table gives more than 250,000 clones, of which 14% were detected only once. The ten top clones hold 0.017% of the sample. No antigen is known for these receptors. Specimen: naive CD4+ T cells from blood. The sample's cell subset or site label is to be understood as: true naive CD4+ T cells. The receptors were sampled from a man aged 30-40 years with type 1 diabetes.

The CDR3 sequence is CASSPLDWLINEQFF. CDR3 nucleotide sequence: TGTGCCAGCTCACCGCTGGACTGGCTGATCAATGAGCAGTTCTTC. The J gene is TRBJ2-1, the V gene TRBV18; a possible D gene is TRBD2 (5 bases). This CDR3 is 15 amino acids long. V was pared by 3 bases and J by 6 bases, with 15 bases between. Germline CDR1 and CDR2: KGHSH and LQKENI.

The V gene is TRBV29-1, the J gene TRBJ2-1; 12 bases line up with TRBD2. Looked up from germline, CDR1 is SQVTM and CDR2 is ANQGSEA. V gave up 6 bases and J gave up 3 bases; unmatched junction bases: 3. This CDR3 spans 14 amino acids. The chain's CDR3 is CSVATSGSYNEQFF. In nucleotides, the CDR3 is TGCAGCGTGGCGACTAGCGGGAGCTACAATGAGCAGTTCTTC.

The V gene is TRBV9, the J gene TRBJ2-1; 8 nucleotides align to TRBD2. CDR1 is SGDLS and CDR2 is YYNGEE in the germline V gene. This CDR3 is built from 15 residues. Germline trimming cut 0 bases from V and 5 bases from J; bases unmatched to any gene: 4. The CDR3 nucleotides read TGTGCCAGCAGCGTAGCGGGAGGGGGGAACAATGAGCAGTTCTTC. This sequence encodes CASSVAGGGNNEQFF.

This clone was recorded a few times. The gene calls are TRBV7-9 and TRBJ2-2, with D tentatively TRBD1 (6 bases). From germline, CDR1 is SEHNR and CDR2 FQNEAQ (reference sequence). The CDR3 length is 14 residues. V was shortened by 5 bases and J by 2 bases, with 9 bases between the two germline ends. CDR3 region: CASSPRGNTGELFF. Here the CDR3 DNA reads TGTGCCAGCAGCCCCAGGGGAAACACCGGGGAGCTGTTTTTT. The entire variable domain, with the rest obtained from reference TRBV7-9 and TRBJ2-2, is as follows: DTGVSQNPRHKITKRGQNVTFRCDPISEHNRLYWYRQTLGQGPEFLTYFQNEAQLEKSRLLSDRFSAERPKGSFSTLEIQRTEQGDSAMYLCASSPRGNTGELFFGEGSRLTVL.

The CDR3 protein is CASSQDWGLTYEQYF. CDR3 DNA: TGCGCCAGCAGCCAAGATTGGGGACTAACCTACGAGCAGTACTTC. The chain employs TRBV4-3 and TRBJ2-7; 7 bases are a match to TRBD2. Per the germline V gene, CDR1 is LGHNA and CDR2 is YSLEER. Trimming removed 0 bases from V and 2 bases from J; junction bases left unmatched: 4. This CDR3 comprises 15 residues.

This clone turned up a few times. V is TRBV28 and J is TRBJ1-3; D remains ambiguous. This CDR3 has 14 residues. V was cut by 4 bases and J by 0 bases, with 7 bases left in between. CDR1 is MDHEN and CDR2 is SYDVKM in the germline V gene. CDR3 nucleotide sequence: TGTGCCAGCAGTTCCGCGAGCTCTGGAAACACCATATATTTT. Protein product: CASSSASSGNTIYF.

The table lists this clone with a few counts. The V and J genes are TRBV7-2 and TRBJ2-2; D is possibly TRBD1 (6 bases). From germline, CDR1 is SGHTA and CDR2 FQGNSA. The CDR3 sequence is 14 residues long. Deletions cut 3 bases from V and 5 bases from J, with 10 bases between. The CDR3, as DNA: TGTGCCAGCAGCTTCAGACAGGTTACCGGGGAGCTGTTTTTT. Translated: CASSFRQVTGELFF.

This clone occurred a few times. The sample holds other DNA sequences that translate to the same CDR3. The rearrangement joins TRBV7-9 to TRBJ2-7, with D perhaps TRBD1 (5 bases). CDR1 and CDR2 from the germline V gene are SEHNR and FQNEAQ (reference sequence). Trimming removed 1 base at V and 2 bases at J, with 9 bases between. The CDR3 runs 14 residues. This CDR3 is CASSLGQGTYEQYF. CDR3 in DNA: TGTGCCAGCAGCTTAGGTCAGGGAACCTACGAGCAGTACTTC.

This clone was counted between two and nine times. An end of the junction differs from the germline gene, which may be a read error. The V and J genes are TRBV28 and TRBJ2-7; perhaps TRBD1 as D (6 bases). The CDR3 totals 13 residues. In germline, CDR1 is MDHEN, CDR2 SYDVKM. Here the CDR3 reads CASSDPTGHPTHF. CDR3 sequence (DNA): TGTGCCAGCAGTGACCCTACAGGGCACCCTACGCACTTC.

This clone was found a few times. J is TRBJ2-5 and V is TRBV5-1; 7 nucleotides agree with TRBD1. V gave up 2 bases and J gave up 0 bases; unmatched junction bases: 7. This CDR3 region has 16 residues. Germline loops: CDR1 SGHRS, CDR2 YFSETQ. The CDR3 here is CASSLTAGTDQETQYF. CDR3 DNA: TGCGCCAGCAGCTTAACCGCCGGGACAGACCAAGAGACCCAGTACTTC. Filled out from reference TRBV5-1 and TRBJ2-5, the complete variable domain reads KAGVTQTPRYLIKTRGQQVTLSCSPISGHRSVSWYQQTPGQGLQFLFEYFSETQRNKGNFPGRFSGRQFSNSRSEMNVSTLELGDSALYLCASSLTAGTDQETQYFGPGTRLLVL.

This clone was detected a few times. The chain is built from TRBV6-6 and TRBJ2-7, with TRBD1 as a possible D gene (5 bases). V lost 6 bases to trimming and J lost 2 bases, with 11 bases between them. The CDR3 runs to 13 residues. The germline V gene encodes CDR1 MNHNY and CDR2 SVGAGI (reference sequence). The CDR3 DNA reads TGTGCCAGCAGCCCGACAGAGGCCTACGAGCAGTACTTC. Translating gives CASSPTEAYEQYF.

V is TRBV19 and J is TRBJ2-2; 7 bases align to TRBD2. The CDR3 is 14 amino acids. The germline V gene has CDR1 LNHDA and CDR2 SQIVND (reference sequence). The J segment lost 5 bases and the V segment lost 7 bases, leaving 7 bases of the junction unmatched. CDR3 region: CASTPGLHTGELFF. CDR3 DNA sequence: TGTGCCAGTACCCCGGGACTACATACCGGGGAGCTGTTTTTT.

The V and J genes are TRBV6-5 and TRBJ2-1, with D possibly TRBD2 on 5 matching bases. Germline V CDR1 and CDR2: MNHEY, SVGAGI. V was pared by 6 bases and J by 5 bases, with 11 bases between. This CDR3 contains 13 residues. The CDR3 coding sequence is TGTGCCAGCAGCCCTCGGGGTCACAATGAGCAGTTCTTC. It codes for CASSPRGHNEQFF.

The rearrangement uses TRBV9 and TRBJ2-3, with D unclear. V was pared by 1 base and J by 3 bases, with 6 bases between. Germline values: CDR1 SGDLS, CDR2 YYNGEE. This CDR3 has 13 amino acids. The CDR3 here is CASSVSPTDTQYF. The DNA of the CDR3 is TGTGCCAGCAGCGTATCCCCAACAGATACGCAGTATTTT.

This clone was observed a few times. The rearrangement joins TRBV7-2 to TRBJ2-3; D gene uncertain. Germline V lookup: CDR1 SGHTA, CDR2 FQGNSA. V was cut by 4 bases and J by 4 bases, with 6 bases left in between. This CDR3 spans 12 amino acids. The CDR3 here is CASSYRADTQYF. CDR3 sequence (DNA): TGTGCCAGCAGCTACCGAGCAGATACGCAGTATTTT.

The rearrangement joins TRBV4-3 to TRBJ1-5, with a possible D match to TRBD1 (5 bases). V lost 4 bases, J lost 0 bases, and 16 bases lay in between. In germline, CDR1 is LGHNA, CDR2 YSLEER. The CDR3 has 17 amino acids. The CDR3 DNA follows: TGCGCCAGCAGCCCAGAACCCGGGACTTATAGCAATCAGCCCCAGCATTTT. Translating gives CASSPEPGTYSNQPQHF.

The chain joins TRBV7-9 to TRBJ1-1, with unresolved D. Germline V lookup: CDR1 SEHNR, CDR2 FQNEAQ (reference sequence). The CDR3 extends over 14 amino acids. Between the trimmed V and J ends, which lost 8 bases and 5 bases, there was a span of 18 bases. The DNA of the CDR3 is TGTGCCAGCCAAAGGTTCGATGGAGAGACTGAAGCTTTCTTT. Encoded protein: CASQRFDGETEAFF.

This clone was detected a few times. V and J are TRBV11-2 and TRBJ2-2; 10 bases fit TRBD1. Germline assignment: CDR1 SGHAT and CDR2 FQNNGV. The CDR3 length is 15 residues. J lost 5 bases, V lost 5 bases, and 5 bases had no gene match. The CDR3 sequence: CASSVRDRGTGELFF. CDR3 DNA sequence: TGTGCCAGCAGCGTCCGGGACAGGGGTACCGGGGAGCTGTTTTTT.

This clone was recorded once. V usage is TRBV27 and J usage is TRBJ2-6, with 8 bases identical to TRBD1. The CDR3 runs to 15 residues. With 5 bases clipped from V and 9 bases from J, the junction kept 9 bases outside the gene matches. Germline CDR1 reads MNHEY; CDR2 reads SMNVEV (reference sequence). Written as DNA, the CDR3 is TGTGCCAGCAGTCCGACAGGGGCCTTTGGCAACGTCCTGACTTTC. Amino acids: CASSPTGAFGNVLTF. The full variable domain, rest sourced from reference TRBV27 and TRBJ2-6, is EAQVTQNPRYLITVTGKKLTVTCSQNMNHEYMSWYRQDPGLGLRQIYYSMNVEVTDKGDVPEGYKVSRKEKRNFPLILESPSPNQTSLYFCASSPTGAFGNVLTFGAGSRLTVL.

J is TRBJ1-4 and V is TRBV18; 9 bases fit TRBD1. Germline values: CDR1 KGHSH, CDR2 LQKENI. The CDR3 extends over 14 amino acids. Germline trimming cut 4 bases from V and 7 bases from J; bases unmatched to any gene: 4. Written as DNA, the CDR3 is TGTGCCAGCTCACAGGGACAGGGTCCTGAAAAACTGTTTTTT. Encoded protein: CASSQGQGPEKLFF. The full variable domain, with the rest looked up from reference TRBV18 and TRBJ1-4, is NAGVMQNPRHLVRRRGQEARLRCSPMKGHSHVYWYRQLPEEGLKFMVYLQKENIIDESGMPKERFSAEFPKEGPSILRIQQVVRGDSAAYFCASSQGQGPEKLFFGSGTQLSVL.

This clone was seen only a few times. Mismatch with germline at one junction end may stem from a read error. At the DNA level, this CDR3 is encoded by other sequences in the same sample as well. V and J are TRBV15 and TRBJ2-2, with TRBD2 identical over 7 bases. Germline-derived CDR1 and CDR2 are LNHNV and YYDKDF (reference sequence). The CDR3 runs 14 residues. The DNA for the CDR3 is TGTGCCACCAGCACGGGAGGCGACACTGGGGAGCTGTTTTTT. This sequence encodes CATSTGGDTGELFF. Variable domain in full (rest from reference TRBV15 and TRBJ2-2): DAMVIQNPRYQVTQFGKPVTLSCSQTLNHNVMYWYQQKSSQAPKLLFHYYDKDFNNEADTPDNFQSRRPNTSFCFLDIRSPGLGDTAMYLCATSTGGDTGELFFGEGSRLTVL.

V gene TRBV27 combines with J gene TRBJ2-7, with D possibly TRBD1 on 6 matching bases. Trimming removed 3 bases at V and 5 bases at J, with 23 bases between. Germline V CDR1 and CDR2: MNHEY, SMNVEV (reference sequence). The CDR3 length is 17 residues. The CDR3 sequence: CASSFYQGQSSPHEQYF. In nucleotides, the CDR3 is TGTGCCAGCAGTTTCTACCAAGGACAGAGCTCACCTCACGAGCAGTACTTC.

This clone was detected a few times. The chain is built from TRBV29-1 and TRBJ2-3, with TRBD2 matching 9 bases. Germline lookup yields CDR1 SQVTM and CDR2 ANQGSEA. V lost 1 base and J lost 2; bases outside the gene matches: 13. CDR3 length: 18 amino acids. For the CDR3, the DNA is TGCAGCGTTGAAGGGTCGACTAGCGGCCGGATACCCACAGATACGCAGTATTTT. Its protein is CSVEGSTSGRIPTDTQYF.

In this sample, this clone turned up a few times. The missing conserved phenylalanine or tryptophan at the end of this CDR3 makes a read error likely. No DNA is shown, since the ends of the CDR3 on it are uncertain; the CDR3 is the one TCRdb lists. J is TRBJ1-2 and V is TRBV5-4; the tabulated D call, TRBD1, remains unverified against the DNA. CDR1 is SGHNT and CDR2 is YYREEE in the germline V gene (reference sequence). The CDR3 is made up of 15 amino acids, end residues included. The CDR3 loop reads CASSVRGGSIGRRWL.

The chain joins TRBV7-2 to TRBJ2-7; 7 bases are a match to TRBD1. This CDR3 has 14 amino acids. Germline V gene lookup returns CDR1 SGHTA and CDR2 FQGNSA. V was pared by 3 bases and J by 3 bases, with 5 bases of the junction left unmatched. Written as DNA, the CDR3 is TGTGCCAGCAGCTTTGGGACAGCCCTCTACGAGCAGTACTTC. Amino acid sequence: CASSFGTALYEQYF.

This clone showed up just a few times. The chain is built from TRBV28 and TRBJ2-7, with 9 bases lining up with TRBD2. V lost 3 bases, J lost 0 bases, and 6 bases stayed unmatched. The CDR3 totals 16 residues. Germline V gives CDR1 MDHEN, CDR2 SYDVKM. Here the CDR3 reads CASSLAHSGSSYEQYF. DNA of the CDR3: TGTGCCAGCAGTTTGGCCCATAGCGGGAGCTCCTACGAGCAGTACTTC.

V usage is TRBV28 and J usage is TRBJ1-1; D might be TRBD1 (5 bases). This CDR3 is built from 14 residues. Trimming took off 7 bases at V and 6 bases at J, with 18 bases between the two ends. Germline CDR1 is MDHEN and CDR2 is SYDVKM. CDR3 nucleotides: TGTGCCAGCACCCATGGGGGGAAATTCCCTGAAGCTTTCTTT. This encodes CASTHGGKFPEAFF.